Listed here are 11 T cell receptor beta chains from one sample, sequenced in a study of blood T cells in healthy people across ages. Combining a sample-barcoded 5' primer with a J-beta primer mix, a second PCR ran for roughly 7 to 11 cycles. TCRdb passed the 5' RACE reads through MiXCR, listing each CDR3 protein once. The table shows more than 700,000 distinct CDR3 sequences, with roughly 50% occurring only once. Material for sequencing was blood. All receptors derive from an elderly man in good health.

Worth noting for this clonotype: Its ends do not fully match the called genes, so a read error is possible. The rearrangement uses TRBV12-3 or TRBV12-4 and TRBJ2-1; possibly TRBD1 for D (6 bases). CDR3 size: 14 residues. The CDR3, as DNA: TGTGCCAACAGTCCACCTACAGGGTCGGGGGAGCAGTTCTTC. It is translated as CANSPPTGSGEQFF.

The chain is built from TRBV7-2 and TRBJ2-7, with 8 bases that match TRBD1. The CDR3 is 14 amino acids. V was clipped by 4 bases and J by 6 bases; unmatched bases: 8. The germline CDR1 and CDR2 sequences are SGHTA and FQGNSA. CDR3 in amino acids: CASSSGTGLVEQYF. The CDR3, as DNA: TGTGCCAGCAGCTCCGGGACAGGCTTGGTCGAGCAGTACTTC.

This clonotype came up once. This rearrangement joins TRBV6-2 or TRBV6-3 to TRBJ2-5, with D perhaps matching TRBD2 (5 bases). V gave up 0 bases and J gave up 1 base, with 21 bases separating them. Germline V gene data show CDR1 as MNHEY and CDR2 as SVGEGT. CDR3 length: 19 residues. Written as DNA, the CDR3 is TGTGCCAGCAGTTACTCTAGGACTGGCAGCTTAGTGTTCCAAGAGACCCAGTACTTC. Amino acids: CASSYSRTGSLVFQETQYF.

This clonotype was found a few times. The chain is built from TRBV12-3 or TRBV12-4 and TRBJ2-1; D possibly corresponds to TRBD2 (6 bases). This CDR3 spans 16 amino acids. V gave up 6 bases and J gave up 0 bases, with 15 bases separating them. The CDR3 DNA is TGTGCCAGCAGGAGGACTTACGGGAGCTCCTACAATGAGCAGTTCTTC. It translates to CASRRTYGSSYNEQFF.

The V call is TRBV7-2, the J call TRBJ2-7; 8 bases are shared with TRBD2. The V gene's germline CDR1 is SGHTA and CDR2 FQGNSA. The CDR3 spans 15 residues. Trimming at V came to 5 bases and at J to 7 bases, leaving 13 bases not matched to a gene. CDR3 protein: CASSVDGRALGEQYF. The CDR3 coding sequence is TGTGCCAGCAGCGTAGACGGGAGGGCCCTCGGTGAGCAGTACTTC. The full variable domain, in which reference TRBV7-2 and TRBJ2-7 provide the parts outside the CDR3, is GAGVSQSPSNKVTEKGKDVELRCDPISGHTALYWYRQSLGQGLEFLIYFQGNSAPDKSGLPSDRFSAERTGGSVSTLTIQRTQQEDSAVYLCASSVDGRALGEQYFGPGTRLTVT.

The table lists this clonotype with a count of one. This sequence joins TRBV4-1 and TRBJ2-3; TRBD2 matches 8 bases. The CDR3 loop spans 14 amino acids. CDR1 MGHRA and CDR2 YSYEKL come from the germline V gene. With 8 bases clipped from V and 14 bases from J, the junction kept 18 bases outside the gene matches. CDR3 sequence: CASGRDGRARYAYF. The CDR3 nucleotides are TGCGCCAGCGGGCGGGACGGGAGGGCCAGATACGCGTATTTT.

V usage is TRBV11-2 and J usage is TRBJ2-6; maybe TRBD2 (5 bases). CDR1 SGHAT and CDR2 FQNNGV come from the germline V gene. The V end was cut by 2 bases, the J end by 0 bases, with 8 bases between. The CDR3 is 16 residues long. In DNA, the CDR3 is TGTGCCAGCAGCTTAAGCGGCGACTCTGGGGCCAACGTCCTGACTTTC. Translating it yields CASSLSGDSGANVLTF.

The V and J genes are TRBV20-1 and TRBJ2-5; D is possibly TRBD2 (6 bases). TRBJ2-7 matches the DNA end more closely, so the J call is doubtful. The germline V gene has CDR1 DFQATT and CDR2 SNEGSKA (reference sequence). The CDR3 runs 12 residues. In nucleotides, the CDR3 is TGCAGTGCTAGATCGGGACTGGACGAGCAGTACTTC. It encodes CSARSGLDEQYF.

The CDR3 sequence is CATSDTQGGYTF. The CDR3 coding sequence is TGTGCCACCAGTGACACCCAGGGAGGCTACACCTTC. V gene TRBV24-1 combines with J gene TRBJ1-2, with a weak D call TRBD1 (5 bases). The CDR3 contains 12 residues. V dropped 4 bases and J dropped 8 bases, with 10 bases sitting between them. CDR1 KGHDR and CDR2 SFDVKD come from the germline V gene.

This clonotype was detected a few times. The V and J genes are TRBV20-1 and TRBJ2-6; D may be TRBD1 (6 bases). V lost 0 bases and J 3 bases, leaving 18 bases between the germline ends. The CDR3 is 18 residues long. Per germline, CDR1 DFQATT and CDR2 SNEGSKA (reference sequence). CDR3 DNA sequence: TGCAGTGCTAGAGACCGTAGGCTGGGGGCAGGTGGGGCCAACGTCCTGACTTTC. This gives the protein CSARDRRLGAGGANVLTF.

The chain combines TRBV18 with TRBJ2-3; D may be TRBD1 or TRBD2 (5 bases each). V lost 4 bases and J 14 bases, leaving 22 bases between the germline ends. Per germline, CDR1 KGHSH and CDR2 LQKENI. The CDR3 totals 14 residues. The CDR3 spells CASSRDTGHRYAYF. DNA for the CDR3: TGTGCCAGCTCACGGGATACGGGGCACAGATACGCGTATTTT.